This T cell receptor (beta chain) was recovered during a study of shared clonotypes between healthy human individuals. Overall study: Plates per donor: three CD4 naive, three CD4 memory, two CD8 naive, one CD8 memory.

The assay was immunoSEQ multiplex PCR, and TCRdb's table has in-frame clones only and misses some. The sample holds hundreds of thousands of clones, around 97% seen once. Partitioning of CD4+ cells yielded a CD45RA+ naive subset and a CD45RA-negative memory subset. V trimming: 6 bases; J trimming: 11 bases; junction bases outside the gene matches: 6. The CDR3 is 13 amino acids. Germline V gene lookup returns CDR1 MDHEN and CDR2 SYDVKM. V and J are TRBV28 and TRBJ1-6; TRBD1 matches 8 bases. This clonotype was obtained from a woman aged 25 to 39 in good health. The sequenced material came from naive CD4+ T cells sorted from blood. Subset given: CD45RA+ positively selected. This CDR3 is CASSDRGAPPLHF. For the CDR3, the DNA is TGTGCCAGCAGCGACAGGGGAGCTCCACCCCTCCACTTT.